Listed here is a single TCR beta chain. Its matching antigen is unknown. The isolated RNA, all of it, was reverse transcribed, so expressed TCRB transcripts were what got sequenced. Clones were sequenced by immunoSEQ multiplex PCR, and TCRdb holds only the in-frame ones, with some missing. The sample has roughly 260,000 clones; around 21% are singletons. This entry belongs to a study of beta chain features in type 1 diabetes. Overall study: The patients were much like the healthy donors in age, gender and cell yields. Over all samples combined, 107,917,701 sorted cells were examined. Study-wide results and caveats: A PCR bias possibly favoring shorter templates would apply equally to patients and controls. A moderate, significant TCRB CDR3 shortening appeared in type 1 diabetes across four CD4+ subsets.

The CDR3 spans 11 residues. J gave up 12 bases and V 5 bases, and 5 bases lay outside the gene matches. Germline V CDR1 and CDR2: MNHNY, SVGAGI (reference sequence). J is TRBJ2-7 and V is TRBV6-6; TRBD1 matches at 9 bases. Source material: naive CD4+ T cells from blood. The source is a woman aged 35 to 49 with type 1 diabetes. CDR3 nucleotides: TGTGCCAGCAGTCCCCGGGACAGGGTGTACTTC. Its translation: CASSPRDRVYF.